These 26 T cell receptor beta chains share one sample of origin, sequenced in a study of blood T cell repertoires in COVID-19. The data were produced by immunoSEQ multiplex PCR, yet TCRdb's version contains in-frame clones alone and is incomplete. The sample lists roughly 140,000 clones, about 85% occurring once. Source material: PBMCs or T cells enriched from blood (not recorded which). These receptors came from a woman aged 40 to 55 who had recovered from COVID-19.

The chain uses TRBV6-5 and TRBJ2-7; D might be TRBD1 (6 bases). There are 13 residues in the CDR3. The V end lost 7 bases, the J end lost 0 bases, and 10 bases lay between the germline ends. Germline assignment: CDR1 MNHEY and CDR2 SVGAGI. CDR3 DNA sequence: TGTGCCAGCAAGGGGGTGAGCTCCTACGAGCAGTACTTC. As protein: CASKGVSSYEQYF.

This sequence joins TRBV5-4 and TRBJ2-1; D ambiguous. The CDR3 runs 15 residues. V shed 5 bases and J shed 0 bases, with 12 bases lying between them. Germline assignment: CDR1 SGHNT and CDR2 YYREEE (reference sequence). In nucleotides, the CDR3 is TGTGCCAGCAGTGCCAACTACCCCTCCTACAATGAGCAGTTCTTC. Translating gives CASSANYPSYNEQFF.

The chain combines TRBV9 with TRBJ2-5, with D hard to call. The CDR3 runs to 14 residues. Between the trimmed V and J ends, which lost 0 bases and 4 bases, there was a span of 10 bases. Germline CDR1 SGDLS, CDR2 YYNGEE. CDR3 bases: TGTGCCAGCAGCGTAGGTTCTTTTGTAGAGACCCAGTACTTC. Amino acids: CASSVGSFVETQYF. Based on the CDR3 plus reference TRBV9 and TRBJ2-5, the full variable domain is DSGVTQTPKHLITATGQRVTLRCSPRSGDLSVYWYQQSLDQGLQFLIQYYNGEERAKGNILERFSAQQFPDLHSELNLSSLELGDSALYFCASSVGSFVETQYFGPGTRLLVL.

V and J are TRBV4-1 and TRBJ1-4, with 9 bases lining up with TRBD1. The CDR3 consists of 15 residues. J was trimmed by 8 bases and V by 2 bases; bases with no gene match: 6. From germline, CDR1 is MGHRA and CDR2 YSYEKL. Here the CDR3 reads CASSQTGTGYEKLFF. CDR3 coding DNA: TGCGCCAGCAGCCAAACCGGGACAGGGTACGAAAAACTGTTTTTT.

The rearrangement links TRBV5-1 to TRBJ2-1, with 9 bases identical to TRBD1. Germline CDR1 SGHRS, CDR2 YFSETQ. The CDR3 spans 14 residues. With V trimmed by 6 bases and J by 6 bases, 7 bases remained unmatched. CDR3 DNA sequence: TGCGCCAGCACCCCGGGACAGGGATTCAATGAGCAGTTCTTC. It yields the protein CASTPGQGFNEQFF.

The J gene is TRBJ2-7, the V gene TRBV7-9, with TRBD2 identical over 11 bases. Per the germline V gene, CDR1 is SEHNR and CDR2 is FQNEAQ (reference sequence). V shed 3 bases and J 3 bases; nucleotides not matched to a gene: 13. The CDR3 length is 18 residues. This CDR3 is CASSFSPGLAGRYYEQYF. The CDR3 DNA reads TGTGCCAGCAGCTTTTCCCCAGGACTAGCGGGTAGATACTACGAGCAGTACTTC.

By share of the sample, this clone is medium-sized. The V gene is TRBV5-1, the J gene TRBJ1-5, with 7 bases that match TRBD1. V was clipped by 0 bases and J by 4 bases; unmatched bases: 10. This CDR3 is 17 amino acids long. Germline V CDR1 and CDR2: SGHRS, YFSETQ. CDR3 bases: TGCGCCAGCAGCTTGGGGCAGACAGGGATGGGAAATCAGCCCCAGCATTTT. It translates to CASSLGQTGMGNQPQHF.

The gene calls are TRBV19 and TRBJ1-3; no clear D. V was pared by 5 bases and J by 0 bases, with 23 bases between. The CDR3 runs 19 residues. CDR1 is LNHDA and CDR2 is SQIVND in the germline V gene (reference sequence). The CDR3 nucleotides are TGTGCCAGTAGTCCCCCAGCAGCGCACTCAGCGACCTCTGGAAACACCATATATTTT. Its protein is CASSPPAAHSATSGNTIYF.

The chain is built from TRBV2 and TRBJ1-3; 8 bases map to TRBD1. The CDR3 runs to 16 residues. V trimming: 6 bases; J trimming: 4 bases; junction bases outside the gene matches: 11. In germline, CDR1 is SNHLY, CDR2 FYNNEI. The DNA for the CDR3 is TGTGCCAGCAGATCGGACAGGGCTTCGAGAGGAAACACCATATATTTT. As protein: CASRSDRASRGNTIYF.

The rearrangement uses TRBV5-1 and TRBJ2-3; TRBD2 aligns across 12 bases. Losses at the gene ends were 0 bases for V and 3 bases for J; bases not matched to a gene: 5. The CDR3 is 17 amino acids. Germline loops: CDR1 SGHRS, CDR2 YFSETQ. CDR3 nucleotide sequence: TGCGCCAGCAGCTTGGCGGCTAGCGGGGGGGTTACAGATACGCAGTATTTT. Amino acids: CASSLAASGGVTDTQYF.

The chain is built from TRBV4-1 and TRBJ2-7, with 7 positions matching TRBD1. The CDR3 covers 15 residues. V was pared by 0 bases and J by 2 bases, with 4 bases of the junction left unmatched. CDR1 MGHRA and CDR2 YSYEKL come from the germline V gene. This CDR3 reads CASSQDGTATYEQYF. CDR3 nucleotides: TGCGCCAGCAGCCAAGACGGGACAGCAACCTACGAGCAGTACTTC.

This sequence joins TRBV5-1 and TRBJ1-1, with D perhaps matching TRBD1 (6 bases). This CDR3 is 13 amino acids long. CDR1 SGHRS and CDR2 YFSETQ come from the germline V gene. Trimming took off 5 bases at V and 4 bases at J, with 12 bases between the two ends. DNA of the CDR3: TGCGCCAGCAGTTCCGACAGGATCACTGAAGCTTTCTTT. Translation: CASSSDRITEAFF.

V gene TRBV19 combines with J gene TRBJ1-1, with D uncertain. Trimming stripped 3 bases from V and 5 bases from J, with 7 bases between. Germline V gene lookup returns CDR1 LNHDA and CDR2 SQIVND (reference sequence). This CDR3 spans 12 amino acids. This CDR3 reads CASSIARTEAFF. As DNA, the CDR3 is TGTGCCAGTAGTATCGCGAGAACTGAAGCTTTCTTT. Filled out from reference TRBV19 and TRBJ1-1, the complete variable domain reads DGGITQSPKYLFRKEGQNVTLSCEQNLNHDAMYWYRQDPGQGLRLIYYSQIVNDFQKGDIAEGYSVSREKKESFPLTVTSAQKNPTAFYLCASSIARTEAFFGQGTRLTVV.

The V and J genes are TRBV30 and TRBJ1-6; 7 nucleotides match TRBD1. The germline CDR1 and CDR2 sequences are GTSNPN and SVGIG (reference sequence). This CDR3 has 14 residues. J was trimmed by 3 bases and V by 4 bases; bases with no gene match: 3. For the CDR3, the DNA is TGTGCCTGGAAATGGGACAGCTATAATTCACCCCTCCACTTT. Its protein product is CAWKWDSYNSPLHF.

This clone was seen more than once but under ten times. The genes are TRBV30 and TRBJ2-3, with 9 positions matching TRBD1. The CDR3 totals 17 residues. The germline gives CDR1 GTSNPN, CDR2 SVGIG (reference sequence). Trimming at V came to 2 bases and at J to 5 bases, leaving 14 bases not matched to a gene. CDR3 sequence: CAWSRALVQGAIDTQYF. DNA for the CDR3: TGTGCCTGGAGTAGGGCTCTTGTACAGGGGGCAATAGATACGCAGTATTTT.

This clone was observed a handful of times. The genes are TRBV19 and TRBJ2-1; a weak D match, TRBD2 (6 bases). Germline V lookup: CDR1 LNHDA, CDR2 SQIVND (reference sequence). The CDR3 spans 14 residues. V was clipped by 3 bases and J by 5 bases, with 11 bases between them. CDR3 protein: CASSIGTLNNEQFF. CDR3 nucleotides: TGTGCCAGTAGTATCGGGACTCTCAACAATGAGCAGTTCTTC.

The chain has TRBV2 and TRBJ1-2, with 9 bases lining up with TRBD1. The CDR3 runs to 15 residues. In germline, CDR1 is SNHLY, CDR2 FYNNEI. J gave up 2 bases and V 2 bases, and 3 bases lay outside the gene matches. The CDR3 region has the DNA TGTGCCAGCAGTGAACGGACAGGGGACAACTATGGCTACACCTTC. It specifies CASSERTGDNYGYTF. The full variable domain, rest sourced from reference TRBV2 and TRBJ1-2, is EPEVTQTPSHQVTQMGQEVILRCVPISNHLYFYWYRQILGQKVEFLVSFYNNEISEKSEIFDDQFSVERPDGSNFTLKIRSTKLEDSAMYFCASSERTGDNYGYTFGSGTRLTVV.

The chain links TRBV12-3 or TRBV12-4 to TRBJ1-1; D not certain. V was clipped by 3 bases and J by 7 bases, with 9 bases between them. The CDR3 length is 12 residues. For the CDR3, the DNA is TGTGCCAGCAGTTTGGAGCACTTTGAAGCTTTCTTT. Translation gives CASSLEHFEAFF.

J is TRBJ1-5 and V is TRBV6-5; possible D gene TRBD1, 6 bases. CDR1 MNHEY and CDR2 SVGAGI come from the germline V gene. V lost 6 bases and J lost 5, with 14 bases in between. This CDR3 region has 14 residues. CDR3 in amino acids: CASSGTRRDQPQHF. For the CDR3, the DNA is TGTGCCAGCAGCGGGACACGTAGGGATCAGCCCCAGCATTTT.

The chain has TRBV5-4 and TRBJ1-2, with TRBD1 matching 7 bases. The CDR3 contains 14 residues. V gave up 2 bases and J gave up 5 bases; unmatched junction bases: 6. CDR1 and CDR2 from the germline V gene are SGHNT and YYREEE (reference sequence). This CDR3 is CASSLGDSRYGYTF. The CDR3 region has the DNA TGTGCCAGCAGCTTAGGGGACAGCAGATATGGCTACACCTTC.

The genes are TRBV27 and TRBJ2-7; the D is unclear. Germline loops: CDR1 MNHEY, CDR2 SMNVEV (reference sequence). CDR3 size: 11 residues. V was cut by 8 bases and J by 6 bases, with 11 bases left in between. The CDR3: CASGPRSEQYF. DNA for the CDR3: TGTGCCAGCGGCCCGAGGAGCGAGCAGTACTTC.

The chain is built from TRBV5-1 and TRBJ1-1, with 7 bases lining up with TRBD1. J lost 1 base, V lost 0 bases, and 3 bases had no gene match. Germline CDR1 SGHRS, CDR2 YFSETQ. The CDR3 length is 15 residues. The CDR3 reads CASSLGGQKNTEAFF. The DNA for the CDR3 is TGCGCCAGCAGCTTGGGGGGACAGAAGAACACTGAAGCTTTCTTT. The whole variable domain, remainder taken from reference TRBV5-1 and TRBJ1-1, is KAGVTQTPRYLIKTRGQQVTLSCSPISGHRSVSWYQQTPGQGLQFLFEYFSETQRNKGNFPGRFSGRQFSNSRSEMNVSTLELGDSALYLCASSLGGQKNTEAFFGQGTRLTVV.

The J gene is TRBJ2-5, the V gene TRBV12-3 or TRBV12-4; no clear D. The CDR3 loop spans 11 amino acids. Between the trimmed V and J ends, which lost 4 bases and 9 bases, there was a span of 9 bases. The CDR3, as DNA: TGTGCCAGCAGTTCGCCGGTGGCCCAGTACTTC. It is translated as CASSSPVAQYF.

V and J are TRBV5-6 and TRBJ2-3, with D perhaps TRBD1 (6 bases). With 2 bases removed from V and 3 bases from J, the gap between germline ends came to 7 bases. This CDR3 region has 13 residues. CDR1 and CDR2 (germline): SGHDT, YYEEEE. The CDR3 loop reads CASSLQGTDTQYF. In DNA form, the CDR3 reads TGTGCCAGCAGCTTACAGGGAACAGATACGCAGTATTTT.

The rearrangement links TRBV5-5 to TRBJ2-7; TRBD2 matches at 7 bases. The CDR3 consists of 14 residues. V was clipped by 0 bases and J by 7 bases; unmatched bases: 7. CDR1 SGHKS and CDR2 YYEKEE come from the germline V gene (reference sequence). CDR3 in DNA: TGTGCCAGCAGCTTGGAACTCCGCGGGGGAGAGCAGTACTTC. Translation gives CASSLELRGGEQYF.

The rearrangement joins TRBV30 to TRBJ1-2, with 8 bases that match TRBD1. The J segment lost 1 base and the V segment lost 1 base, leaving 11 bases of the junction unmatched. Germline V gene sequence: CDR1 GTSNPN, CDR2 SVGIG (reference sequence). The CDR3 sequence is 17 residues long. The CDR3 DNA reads TGTGCCTGGAGTGCCCTCAGGGGACAGGTGATTAACTATGGCTACACCTTC. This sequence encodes CAWSALRGQVINYGYTF. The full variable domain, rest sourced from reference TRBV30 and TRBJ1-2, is SQTIHQWPATLVQPVGSPLSLECTVEGTSNPNLYWYRQAAGRGLQLLFYSVGIGQISSEVPQNLSASRPQDRQFILSSKKLLLSDSGFYLCAWSALRGQVINYGYTFGSGTRLTVV.